The T cell receptor (beta chain) described here comes from a study of blood T cell repertoires in COVID-19. Study details: Some COVID-19 samples were acute and others convalescent; all came from the United States, Italy and Spain. The cDNA or gDNA used as material had been derived from T cells, B-cell-depleted T cells, or PBMCs.

Per the original methods: Reference gene primer amplification yielded estimated nucleated cell counts. This table comes from immunoSEQ multiplex PCR, and its TCRdb copy is limited to in-frame clones, with some not included. V and J calls and clone size are as listed in that table; D and trimming were resolved from the DNA. The sample holds 200,000 to 250,000 clones, approximately 81% seen once. Trimming removed 3 bases from V and 2 bases from J, with 17 bases in between. This CDR3 region has 16 residues. In germline, CDR1 is SGHNT, CDR2 YENEEA. Sequencing input: peripheral blood. The source is a woman of 80 years or more with active or convalescent COVID-19. This chain joins TRBV11-3 and TRBJ2-7; a possible D gene is TRBD1 (5 bases). CDR3 region: CASSFDSNYLAYEQYF. In DNA, the CDR3 is TGTGCCAGCAGCTTCGACAGCAACTACTTAGCCTACGAGCAGTACTTC.